The 15 T cell receptor beta chains reported below all come from one sample, sequenced in a study of CD8 T cells in ankylosing spondylitis. MiXCR, run by TCRdb on the 5' RACE reads, gives a single entry per CDR3 protein. Of tens of thousands of distinct CDR3 sequences listed, 16% were seen once; the top ten hold about 49%. Sequenced: blood. The origin of the receptors is a male donor with ankylosing spondylitis or in good health (not recorded which).

The rearrangement uses TRBV28 and TRBJ1-3; 7 bases fit TRBD1. The CDR3 extends over 15 amino acids. J was trimmed by 0 bases and V by 6 bases; bases with no gene match: 5. The germline V gene has CDR1 MDHEN and CDR2 SYDVKM. DNA of the CDR3: TGTGCCAGCAGCAAACAGGGGACCTCTGGAAACACCATATATTTT. This codes for CASSKQGTSGNTIYF.

This clonotype was recorded a few times. V is TRBV6-2 or TRBV6-3 and J is TRBJ2-2; TRBD2 is a possible D gene (5 bases). The CDR3 totals 16 residues. Trimming shortened V by 0 bases and J by 0 bases, and 8 bases separated the two germline ends. From germline, CDR1 is MNHEY and CDR2 SVGEGT. The CDR3 loop reads CASSYSRLPNTGELFF. CDR3 DNA: TGTGCCAGCAGTTACTCACGACTACCGAACACCGGGGAGCTGTTTTTT.

This clonotype was observed a handful of times. The gene calls are TRBV28 and TRBJ2-3, with 8 positions matching TRBD2. CDR1 and CDR2 from the germline V gene are MDHEN and SYDVKM. The V and J ends lost 2 bases and 7 bases, in that order; junction bases with no gene match: 11. This CDR3 comprises 16 residues. In DNA, the CDR3 is TGTGCCAGCAGTTTACTAGCGGGTGTTGGGGAGTATACGCAGTATTTT. This encodes CASSLLAGVGEYTQYF.

This clonotype was found a few times. CDR3 nucleotide sequence: TGTGCCAGCAGCTTGCCCGCTGGGACAGATACGCAGTATTTT. Translation: CASSLPAGTDTQYF. The chain has TRBV7-2 and TRBJ2-3; D is ambiguous. This CDR3 is 14 amino acids long. In germline, CDR1 is SGHTA, CDR2 FQGNSA. V lost 3 bases, J lost 3 bases, and 10 bases lay in between.

This clonotype has a count of ten or more. The chain joins TRBV7-2 to TRBJ2-2, with no clear D. The CDR3 length is 12 residues. CDR1 is SGHTA, CDR2 FQGNSA, per germline. V was trimmed by 5 bases and J by 8 bases, leaving 9 bases between them. The chain's CDR3 is CASSPYTGELFF. CDR3 sequence (DNA): TGTGCCAGCAGCCCCTATACAGGGGAGCTGTTTTTT.

The chain uses TRBV6-1 and TRBJ2-2; the D is unclear. Germline V gene lookup returns CDR1 MNHNS and CDR2 SASEGT. This CDR3 is built from 16 residues. V lost 6 bases and J lost 0, with 14 bases in between. The CDR3 bases are TGTGCCAGCAGGGACCGGCGGTTCGCGAACACCGGGGAGCTGTTTTTT. Amino acid sequence: CASRDRRFANTGELFF.

The chain combines TRBV5-1 with TRBJ1-2, with D unresolved. Germline V gene sequence: CDR1 SGHRS, CDR2 YFSETQ. The CDR3 has 15 amino acids. Trimming removed 4 bases at V and 2 bases at J, with 15 bases between. CDR3 nucleotides: TGCGCCAGCAGCACGAGCCCTCGGGTGAACTATGGCTACACCTTC. Translating it yields CASSTSPRVNYGYTF.

The sample holds a few counts of this clonotype. The chain links TRBV20-1 to TRBJ2-1, with 14 bases matching TRBD2. The CDR3 is made up of 14 amino acids. Germline assignment: CDR1 DFQATT and CDR2 SNEGSKA (reference sequence). With V trimmed by 6 bases and J by 8 bases, 6 bases remained unmatched. CDR3 region: CSAGATSGRDEQFF. The CDR3 bases are TGCAGTGCAGGGGCGACTAGCGGGAGGGATGAGCAGTTCTTC.

The chain is built from TRBV10-3 and TRBJ2-7, with unresolved D. The V end lost 0 bases, the J end lost 5 bases, and 20 bases lay between the germline ends. CDR1 is ENHRY, CDR2 SYGVKD, per germline. The CDR3 runs 17 residues. CDR3 residues: CAISESGHTWVVNEQYV. In DNA form, the CDR3 reads TGTGCCATCAGTGAGTCGGGTCATACCTGGGTTGTCAACGAGCAGTACGTC.

This clonotype was seen more than once but under ten times. This rearrangement joins TRBV5-1 to TRBJ2-2; D is perhaps TRBD1 (6 bases). Germline CDR1 is SGHRS and CDR2 is YFSETQ. This CDR3 has 14 residues. Trimming left V 5 bases short and J 6 bases short, with 14 bases between. This chain's CDR3 is CASRSLQGSGELFF. The CDR3 DNA reads TGCGCCAGCAGAAGCCTCCAGGGGTCCGGGGAGCTGTTTTTT.

The chain recombines TRBV27 with TRBJ1-5, with a tentative D call TRBD1 (5 bases). Trimming stripped 5 bases from V and 6 bases from J, with 14 bases between. The CDR3 spans 14 residues. Germline values: CDR1 MNHEY, CDR2 SMNVEV (reference sequence). CDR3 loop: CASSPQGRGQPQHF. The CDR3 DNA is TGTGCCAGCAGTCCCCAGGGCCGGGGTCAGCCCCAGCATTTT.

The V gene is TRBV24-1, the J gene TRBJ2-1; 8 bases match TRBD1. The CDR3 consists of 16 residues. V lost 4 bases, J lost 5 bases, and 9 bases stayed unmatched. CDR1 and CDR2 from the germline V gene are KGHDR and SFDVKD. Written as DNA, the CDR3 is TGTGCCACCAGTGACCCGGACAGGGCTAGAAACAATGAGCAGTTCTTC. Protein: CATSDPDRARNNEQFF.

The genes are TRBV7-2 and TRBJ2-3; D may be TRBD2 (5 bases). The CDR3 extends over 16 amino acids. Between the trimmed V and J ends, which lost 3 bases and 2 bases, there was a span of 15 bases. CDR1 SGHTA and CDR2 FQGNSA come from the germline V gene. The chain's CDR3 is CASSLLSGLATDTQYF. CDR3 DNA: TGTGCCAGCAGCTTGTTGAGCGGCCTGGCCACAGATACGCAGTATTTT.

This clonotype was counted at least ten times. This chain links TRBV28 with TRBJ2-1, with unresolved D. Between the trimmed V and J ends, which lost 4 bases and 6 bases, there was a span of 19 bases. Germline CDR1 reads MDHEN; CDR2 reads SYDVKM. CDR3 size: 16 residues. The CDR3 region is CASSYARSWPTNEQFF. The CDR3 DNA reads as TGTGCCAGCAGTTACGCAAGGTCTTGGCCAACCAATGAGCAGTTCTTC.

Ten or more counts support this clonotype. The chain uses TRBV7-2 and TRBJ2-3; 8 nucleotides agree with TRBD1. Germline values: CDR1 SGHTA, CDR2 FQGNSA. Trimming took 2 bases from V and 7 from J; bases not matched to a gene: 11. The CDR3 loop spans 16 amino acids. The CDR3 sequence is CASSLTQTYRGNTQYF. The CDR3, as DNA: TGTGCCAGCAGCTTAACGCAGACCTACAGGGGGAATACGCAGTATTTT.